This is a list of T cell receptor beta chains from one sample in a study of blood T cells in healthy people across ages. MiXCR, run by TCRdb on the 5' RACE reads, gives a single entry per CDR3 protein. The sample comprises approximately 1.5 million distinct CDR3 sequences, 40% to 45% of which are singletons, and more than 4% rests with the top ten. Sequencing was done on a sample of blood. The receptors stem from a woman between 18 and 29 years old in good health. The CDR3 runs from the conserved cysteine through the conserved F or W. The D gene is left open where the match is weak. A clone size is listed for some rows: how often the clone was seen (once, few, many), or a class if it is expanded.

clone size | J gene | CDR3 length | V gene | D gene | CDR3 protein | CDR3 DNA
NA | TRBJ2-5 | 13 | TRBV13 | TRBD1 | CASSAGGIYQQYF | TGTGCCAGCAGCGCAGGGGGCATCTACCAGCAGTACTTC
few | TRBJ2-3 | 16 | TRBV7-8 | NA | CASSLGVGLFTDTQYF | TGTGCCAGCAGCTTAGGTGTAGGGCTCTTCACAGATACGCAGTATTTT
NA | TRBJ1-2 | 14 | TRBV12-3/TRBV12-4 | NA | CASSLGGPIYGYTF | TGTGCCAGCAGTTTGGGGGGACCGATCTATGGCTACACCTTC
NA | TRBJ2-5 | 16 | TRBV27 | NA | CASSAGGQGAQETQYF | TGTGCCAGCAGTGCTGGGGGCCAGGGAGCACAAGAGACCCAGTACTTC
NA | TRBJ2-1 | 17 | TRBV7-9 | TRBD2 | CASSSMGSGATWHEQFF | TGTGCCAGCAGCTCAATGGGTAGCGGGGCTACTTGGCATGAGCAGTTCTTC
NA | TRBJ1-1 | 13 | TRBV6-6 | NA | CASSDSSLGEAFF | TGTGCCAGCAGTGACTCGAGTTTGGGAGAAGCTTTCTTT
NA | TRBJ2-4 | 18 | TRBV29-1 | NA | CSAEEWGDSPNLGNIQYF | TGCAGCGCTGAAGAGTGGGGGGACAGTCCCAATTTAGGAAACATTCAGTACTTC
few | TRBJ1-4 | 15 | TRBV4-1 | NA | CASSQHSGSSEKLFF | TGCGCCAGCAGCCAGCACTCAGGGTCTAGTGAAAAACTGTTTTTT
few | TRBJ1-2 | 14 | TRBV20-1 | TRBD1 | CSARDLVTGESYTF | TGCAGTGCTAGAGATCTAGTGACAGGGGAGTCCTACACCTTC
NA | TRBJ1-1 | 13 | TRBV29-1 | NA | CSVERNLNAEAFF | TGCAGCGTTGAAAGGAACCTGAACGCTGAAGCTTTCTTT
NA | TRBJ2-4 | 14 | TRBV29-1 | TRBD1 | CSVEAGGTGDIQYF | TGCAGCGTTGAGGCGGGCGGGACAGGTGACATTCAGTACTTC
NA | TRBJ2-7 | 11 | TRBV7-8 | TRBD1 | CGTGSSYEQYF | TGCGGGACAGGGAGCTCCTACGAGCAGTACTTC
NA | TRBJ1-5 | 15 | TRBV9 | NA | CASSVGGGYNQPQHF | TGTGCCAGCAGCGTAGGGGGGGGGTACAATCAGCCCCAGCATTTT
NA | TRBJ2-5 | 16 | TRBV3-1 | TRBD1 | CASSQDRAKGAETQYF | TGTGCCAGCAGCCAAGACCGGGCGAAGGGGGCCGAGACCCAGTACTTC
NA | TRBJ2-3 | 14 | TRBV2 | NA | CASRKGTHTDTQYF | TGTGCCAGCAGGAAGGGGACCCACACAGATACGCAGTATTTT
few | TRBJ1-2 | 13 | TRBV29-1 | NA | CSVESPSNYGYTF | TGCAGCGTTGAAAGTCCGAGTAACTATGGCTACACCTTC
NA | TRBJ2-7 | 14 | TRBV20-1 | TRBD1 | CSAYGQGGGYEQYF | TGCAGTGCTTACGGACAGGGGGGGGGGTACGAGCAGTACTTC
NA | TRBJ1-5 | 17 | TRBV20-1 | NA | CSAREGAGKYSNQPQHF | TGCAGTGCTAGAGAAGGGGCAGGGAAATATAGCAATCAGCCCCAGCATTTT
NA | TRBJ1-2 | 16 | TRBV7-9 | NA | CASNLGRDAPNYGYTF | TGTGCCAGCAACTTAGGCCGGGACGCCCCTAACTATGGCTACACCTTC
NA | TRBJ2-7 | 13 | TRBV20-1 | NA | CSVPLFRNYEQYF | TGCAGTGTACCGCTTTTCAGGAACTACGAGCAGTACTTC
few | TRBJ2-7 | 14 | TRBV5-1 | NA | CASSSDSRHYEQYF | TGCGCCAGCAGTTCCGACAGTAGACACTACGAGCAGTACTTC
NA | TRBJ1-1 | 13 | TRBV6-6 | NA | CASSSGLDPEAFF | TGTGCCAGCAGCTCAGGGTTGGACCCTGAAGCTTTCTTT
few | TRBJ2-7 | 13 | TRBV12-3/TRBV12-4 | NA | CASCGISRYEQYF | TGTGCCAGCTGTGGGATCAGCCGCTACGAGCAGTACTTC
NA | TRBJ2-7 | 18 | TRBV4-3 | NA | CASSQAPFRQATSYEQYF | TGCGCCAGCAGCCAAGCCCCCTTTAGACAAGCCACCTCCTACGAGCAGTACTTC
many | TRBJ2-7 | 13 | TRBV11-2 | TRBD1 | CASSRGQDYEQYF | TGTGCCAGCAGCCGTGGACAGGACTACGAGCAGTACTTC
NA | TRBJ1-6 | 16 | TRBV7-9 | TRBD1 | CASSLGQGFSNSPLHF | TGTGCCAGCAGCTTAGGACAGGGATTCTCTAATTCACCCCTCCACTTT
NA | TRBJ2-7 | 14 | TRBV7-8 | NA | CASRQQGEAYEQYF | TGTGCCAGCAGACAACAGGGTGAAGCCTACGAGCAGTACTTC
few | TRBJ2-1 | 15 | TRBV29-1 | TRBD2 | CSVGRTSGVYNEQFF | TGCAGCGTTGGCCGGACTAGCGGGGTGTACAATGAGCAGTTCTTC
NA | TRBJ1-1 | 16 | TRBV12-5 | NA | CASGPGPGRMNTEAFF | TGTGCTAGTGGACCTGGGCCAGGGCGTATGAACACTGAAGCTTTCTTT
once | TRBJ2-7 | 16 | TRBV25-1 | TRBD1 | CASSVTGQGMKHEQYF | TGTGCCAGCAGTGTAACGGGACAGGGGATGAAACACGAGCAGTACTTC
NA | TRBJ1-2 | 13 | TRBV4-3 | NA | CASSQSPSWGYTF | TGCGCCAGCAGCCAAAGTCCCAGTTGGGGCTACACCTTC
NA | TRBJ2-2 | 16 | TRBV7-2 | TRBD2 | CASSQAGGLNTGELFF | TGTGCCAGCAGCCAAGCGGGGGGGCTGAACACCGGGGAGCTGTTTTTT
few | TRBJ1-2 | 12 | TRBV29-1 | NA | CSTSGQTYGYTF | TGTAGCACTAGTGGACAGACCTATGGCTACACCTTC
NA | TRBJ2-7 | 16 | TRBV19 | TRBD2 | CASSMTGGLTGAEQYF | TGTGCCAGTAGTATGACGGGAGGACTAACGGGAGCCGAGCAGTACTTC
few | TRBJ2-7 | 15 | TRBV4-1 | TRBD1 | CASSQPGTGYYEQYF | TGCGCCAGCAGCCAACCCGGGACAGGGTACTACGAGCAGTACTTC
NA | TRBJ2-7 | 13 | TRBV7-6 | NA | CASSFGSHYEQYF | TGTGCCAGCAGCTTTGGCAGCCACTACGAGCAGTACTTC
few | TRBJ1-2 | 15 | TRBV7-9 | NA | CASSSGLLANYGYTF | TGTGCCAGCAGCTCGGGACTGTTAGCTAACTATGGCTACACCTTC
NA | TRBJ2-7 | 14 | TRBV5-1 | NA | CASSFGANSYEQYF | TGCGCCAGCAGCTTCGGAGCTAACTCCTACGAGCAGTACTTC
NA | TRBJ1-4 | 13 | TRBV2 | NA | CASSEGGIEKLFF | TGTGCCAGCAGTGAAGGGGGCATTGAAAAACTGTTTTTT
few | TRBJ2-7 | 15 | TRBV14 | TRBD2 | CASRAGTSAAHEQYF | TGTGCCAGCAGAGCCGGGACTAGCGCTGCCCACGAGCAGTACTTC
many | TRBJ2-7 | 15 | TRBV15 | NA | CATSRATGTSYEQYF | TGTGCCACCAGCAGAGCTACTGGAACCTCCTACGAGCAGTACTTC
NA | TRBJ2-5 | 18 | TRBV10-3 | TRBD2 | CAISDPSPTSGGRETQYF | TGTGCCATCAGTGATCCGAGTCCTACTAGCGGGGGGAGAGAGACCCAGTACTTC
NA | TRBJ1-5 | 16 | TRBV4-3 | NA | CASSQEYGSSNQPQHF | TGCGCCAGCAGCCAAGAGTACGGCAGTAGCAATCAGCCCCAGCATTTT
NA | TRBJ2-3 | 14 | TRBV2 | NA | CASLFTKSTDTQYF | TGTGCCAGCTTGTTCACAAAGAGCACAGATACGCAGTATTTT
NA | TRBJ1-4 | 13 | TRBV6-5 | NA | CASSVGFDEKLFF | TGTGCCAGCAGTGTGGGATTTGATGAAAAACTGTTTTTT
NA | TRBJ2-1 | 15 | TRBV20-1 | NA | CSAGGAGESYNEQFF | TGCAGTGCTGGGGGTGCTGGCGAATCCTACAATGAGCAGTTCTTC
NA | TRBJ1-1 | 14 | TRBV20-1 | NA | CSARPGASNTEAFF | TGCAGTGCTAGGCCCGGGGCCTCGAACACTGAAGCTTTCTTT
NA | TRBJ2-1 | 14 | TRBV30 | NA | CAWSVVGGYNEQFF | TGTGCCTGGAGTGTGGTCGGAGGTTACAATGAGCAGTTCTTC
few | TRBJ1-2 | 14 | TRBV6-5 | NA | CASNVHRQADGYTF | TGTGCCAGCAATGTCCACCGGCAGGCGGATGGCTACACCTTC
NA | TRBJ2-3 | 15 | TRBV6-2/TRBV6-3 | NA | CASSGWTQSPDTQYF | TGTGCCAGCAGTGGATGGACCCAGAGTCCCGATACGCAGTATTTT
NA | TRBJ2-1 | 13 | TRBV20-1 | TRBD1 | CSAKWTGLNEQFF | TGCAGTGCTAAGTGGACAGGCTTGAACGAGCAGTTCTTC
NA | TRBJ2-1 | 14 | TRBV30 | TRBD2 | CAWNPGLADNEQFF | TGTGCCTGGAACCCGGGACTAGCGGACAATGAGCAGTTCTTC